Sequencing of this T cell receptor (beta chain) was carried out in a study of regulatory T cells in long-lasting Graves disease. Described time point: newly diagnosed GD, antithyroid drugs for less than 3 months. From RNA extracted from PBMCs, the TCR library was made. There are 14 residues in the CDR3. Germline V gives CDR1 SEHNR, CDR2 FQNEAQ (reference sequence). V lost 3 bases and J lost 3, with 11 bases in between. Arm-PCR with iRepertoire HTBI primers amplified the CDR3 regions for these TCR beta libraries. TCRdb analysed the multiplex PCR reads with MiXCR anew, one entry per CDR3 protein. The table lists approximately 300,000 distinct CDR3 sequences, about 20% of them singletons, with around 36% in the top ten.

The chain uses TRBV7-9 and TRBJ2-5; possibly TRBD1 for D (6 bases). The sample was peripheral blood mononuclear cells (PBMCs), taken at new diagnosis, from a patient treated with antithyroid drugs. This clonotype originated in a female donor with Graves disease. CDR3 coding DNA: TGTGCCAGCAGCTTCTCACAGGGAGAAGAGACCCAGTACTTC. It yields the protein CASSFSQGEETQYF. Together with reference TRBV7-9 and TRBJ2-5, the CDR3 gives the full variable domain: DTGVSQNPRHKITKRGQNVTFRCDPISEHNRLYWYRQTLGQGPEFLTYFQNEAQLEKSRLLSDRFSAERPKGSFSTLEIQRTEQGDSAMYLCASSFSQGEETQYFGPGTRLLVL.